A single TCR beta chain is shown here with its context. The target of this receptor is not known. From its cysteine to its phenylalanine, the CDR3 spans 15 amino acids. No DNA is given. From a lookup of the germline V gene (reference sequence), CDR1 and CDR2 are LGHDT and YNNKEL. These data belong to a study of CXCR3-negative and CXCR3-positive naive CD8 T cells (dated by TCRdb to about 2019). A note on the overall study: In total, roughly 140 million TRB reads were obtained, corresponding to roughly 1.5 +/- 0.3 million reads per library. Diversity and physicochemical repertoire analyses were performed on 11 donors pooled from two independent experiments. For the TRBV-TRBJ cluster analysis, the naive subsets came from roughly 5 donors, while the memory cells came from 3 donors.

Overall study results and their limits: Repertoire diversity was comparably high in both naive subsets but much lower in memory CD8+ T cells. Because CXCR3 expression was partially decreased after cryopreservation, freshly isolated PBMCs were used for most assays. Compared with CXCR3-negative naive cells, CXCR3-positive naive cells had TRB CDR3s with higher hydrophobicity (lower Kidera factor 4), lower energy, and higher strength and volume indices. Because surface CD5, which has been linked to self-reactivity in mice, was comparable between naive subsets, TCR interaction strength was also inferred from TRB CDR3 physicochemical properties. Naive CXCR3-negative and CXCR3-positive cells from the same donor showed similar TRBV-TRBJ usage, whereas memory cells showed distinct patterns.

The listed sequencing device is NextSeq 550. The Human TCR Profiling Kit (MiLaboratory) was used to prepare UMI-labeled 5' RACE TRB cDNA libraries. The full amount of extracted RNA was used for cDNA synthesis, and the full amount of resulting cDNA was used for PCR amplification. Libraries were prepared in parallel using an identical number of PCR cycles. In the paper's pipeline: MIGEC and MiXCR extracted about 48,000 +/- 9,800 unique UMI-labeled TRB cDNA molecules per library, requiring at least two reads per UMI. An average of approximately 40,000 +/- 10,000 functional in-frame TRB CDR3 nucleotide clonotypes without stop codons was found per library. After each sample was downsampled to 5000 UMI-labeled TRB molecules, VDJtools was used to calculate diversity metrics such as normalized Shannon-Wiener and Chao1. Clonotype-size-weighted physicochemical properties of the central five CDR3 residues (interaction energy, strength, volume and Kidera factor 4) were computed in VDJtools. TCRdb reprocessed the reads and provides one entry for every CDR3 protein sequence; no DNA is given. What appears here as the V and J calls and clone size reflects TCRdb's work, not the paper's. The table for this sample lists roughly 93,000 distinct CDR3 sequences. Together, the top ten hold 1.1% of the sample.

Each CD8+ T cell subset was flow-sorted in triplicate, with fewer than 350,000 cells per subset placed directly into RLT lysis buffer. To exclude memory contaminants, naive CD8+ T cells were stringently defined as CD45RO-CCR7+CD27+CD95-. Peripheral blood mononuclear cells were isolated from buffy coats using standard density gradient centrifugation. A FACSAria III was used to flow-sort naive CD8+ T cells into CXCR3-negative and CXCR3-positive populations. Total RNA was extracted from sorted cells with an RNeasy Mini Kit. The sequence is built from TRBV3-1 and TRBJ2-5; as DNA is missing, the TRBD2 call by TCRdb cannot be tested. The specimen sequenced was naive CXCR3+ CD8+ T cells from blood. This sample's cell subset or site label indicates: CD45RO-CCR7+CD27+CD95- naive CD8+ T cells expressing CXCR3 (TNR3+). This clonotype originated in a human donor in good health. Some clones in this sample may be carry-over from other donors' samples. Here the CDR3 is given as CASSQALAEQETQYF.